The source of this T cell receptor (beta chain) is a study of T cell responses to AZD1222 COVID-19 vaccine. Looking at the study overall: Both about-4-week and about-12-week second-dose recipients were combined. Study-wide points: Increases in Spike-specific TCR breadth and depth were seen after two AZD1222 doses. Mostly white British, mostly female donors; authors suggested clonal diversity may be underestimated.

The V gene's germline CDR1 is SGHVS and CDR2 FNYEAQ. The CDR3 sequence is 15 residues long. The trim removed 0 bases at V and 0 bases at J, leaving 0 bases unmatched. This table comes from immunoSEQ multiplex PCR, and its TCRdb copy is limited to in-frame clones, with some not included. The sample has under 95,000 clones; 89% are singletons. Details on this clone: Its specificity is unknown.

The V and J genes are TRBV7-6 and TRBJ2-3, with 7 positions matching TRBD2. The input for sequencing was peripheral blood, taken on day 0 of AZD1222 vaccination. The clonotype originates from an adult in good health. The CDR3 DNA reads TGTGCCAGCAGCTTAGCGGGAGGGAGCACAGATACGCAGTATTTT. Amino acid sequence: CASSLAGGSTDTQYF.